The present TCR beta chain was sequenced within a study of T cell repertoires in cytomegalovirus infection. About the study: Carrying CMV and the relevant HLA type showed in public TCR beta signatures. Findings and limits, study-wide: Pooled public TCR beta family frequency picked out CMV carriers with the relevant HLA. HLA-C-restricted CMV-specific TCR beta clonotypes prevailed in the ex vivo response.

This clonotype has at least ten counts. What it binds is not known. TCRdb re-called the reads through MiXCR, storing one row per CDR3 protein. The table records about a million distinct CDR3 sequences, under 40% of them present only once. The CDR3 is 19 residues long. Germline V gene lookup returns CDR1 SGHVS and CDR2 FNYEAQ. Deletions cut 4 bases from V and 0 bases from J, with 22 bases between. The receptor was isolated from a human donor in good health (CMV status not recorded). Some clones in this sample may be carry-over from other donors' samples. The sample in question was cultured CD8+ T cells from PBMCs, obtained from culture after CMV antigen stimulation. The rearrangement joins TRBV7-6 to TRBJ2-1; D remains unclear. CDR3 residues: CASSSPKLEVVSSYNEQFF. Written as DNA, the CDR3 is TGTGCCAGCAGCTCACCTAAATTAGAGGTTGTGAGCTCCTACAATGAGCAGTTCTTC.